This is a list of T cell receptor beta chains from one sample in a study of blood T cell repertoires in COVID-19. TCRdb keeps only in-frame clones here, not all; method: immunoSEQ multiplex PCR. The data hold some 120,000 clones, with about 75% observed a single time. Sequencing input: peripheral blood. All receptors come from an older man with acute or convalescent COVID-19. CDR3s include the opening cysteine and the closing phenylalanine or tryptophan. The order of the fields is CDR3 protein, D gene, V gene, J gene. A D gene is named only where the DNA matches it firmly.

CDR3: CATSVGQGSYEQYF
D: TRBD1
V: TRBV15
J: TRBJ2-7

CDR3: CASSLDWRGEETQYF
D: NA
V: TRBV11-2
J: TRBJ2-5

CDR3: CASSIRTGELFF
D: NA
V: TRBV19
J: TRBJ2-2

CDR3: CASIVQRGAYEQYF
D: TRBD2
V: TRBV6-5
J: TRBJ2-7

CDR3: CASSLGQPHSSPLHF
D: NA
V: TRBV7-6
J: TRBJ1-6

CDR3: CASSQPQTSGGAPETQYF
D: TRBD2
V: TRBV4-2
J: TRBJ2-5

CDR3: CASSIAVQGIYEQYF
D: NA
V: TRBV19
J: TRBJ2-7

CDR3: CAIRQENSPLHF
D: NA
V: TRBV10-3
J: TRBJ1-6

CDR3: CASSHTLDSSYEQYF
D: NA
V: TRBV18
J: TRBJ2-7

CDR3: CASSQGLAGAIGYTF
D: NA
V: TRBV3-1/TRBV3-2
J: TRBJ1-2

CDR3: CASSFDRDTEAFF
D: TRBD1
V: TRBV5-8
J: TRBJ1-1

CDR3: CASSPYEGAAYRAFF
D: TRBD1
V: TRBV7-8
J: TRBJ1-1

CDR3: CASSHSGSTDTQYF
D: TRBD2
V: TRBV5-1
J: TRBJ2-3

CDR3: CASSESPGGTGNTGELFF
D: TRBD1
V: TRBV2
J: TRBJ2-2

CDR3: CASSQASGGTYEQYF
D: TRBD2
V: TRBV3-1/TRBV3-2
J: TRBJ2-7

CDR3: CASSLGTGLNQPQHF
D: TRBD1
V: TRBV5-1
J: TRBJ1-5

CDR3: CASSTGETNTGELFF
D: TRBD1
V: TRBV5-4
J: TRBJ2-2

CDR3: CASSRGQPQHF
D: NA
V: TRBV18
J: TRBJ1-5

CDR3: CASSSGATGAPDNEQFF
D: NA
V: TRBV7-9
J: TRBJ2-1

CDR3: CAIDRIYGYTF
D: NA
V: TRBV30
J: TRBJ1-2

CDR3: CASSLGDYDTQYF
D: TRBD2
V: TRBV5-4
J: TRBJ2-3

CDR3: CASSYISGGWETQYF
D: TRBD1
V: TRBV5-1
J: TRBJ2-5